This passage covers 12 T cell receptor beta chains from one sample sequenced in a study of blood T cell repertoires in COVID-19. Method: immunoSEQ multiplex PCR; TCRdb's copy keeps in-frame clones and lacks some. The sample yields 190,000 or so clones, roughly 80% seen once. The sample was peripheral blood. The source is a man in his fifties who had recovered from COVID-19.

This chain connects TRBV7-7 to TRBJ2-2; 10 bases align to TRBD2. The V gene end was trimmed by 1 base and the J gene end by 2 bases; junction bases not matched to a gene: 10. Germline V gene lookup returns CDR1 SSHAT and CDR2 FNYEAQ (reference sequence). This CDR3 has 19 residues. CDR3: CASSLDSHLAGANTGELFF. DNA of the CDR3: TGTGCCAGCAGCTTAGATTCACACCTAGCGGGAGCCAACACCGGGGAGCTGTTTTTT.

This clone was detected a few times. The chain recombines TRBV9 with TRBJ2-1, with 7 bases aligning to TRBD2. The junction had 11 bases not matched to a gene; V was cut back by 3 bases and J by 2 bases. Germline lookup yields CDR1 SGDLS and CDR2 YYNGEE. This CDR3 comprises 17 residues. CDR3 sequence (DNA): TGTGCCAGCAGCGCACTGACTAGCACCTCGACCTACAATGAGCAGTTCTTC. It yields the protein CASSALTSTSTYNEQFF.

The chain employs TRBV30 and TRBJ2-2; D remains unclear. The CDR3 contains 13 residues. CDR1 is GTSNPN, CDR2 SVGIG, per germline (reference sequence). Trimming took off 4 bases at V and 0 bases at J, with 6 bases between the two ends. In DNA, the CDR3 is TGTGCCTGGACCAAATCGAACACCGGGGAGCTGTTTTTT. The encoded protein is CAWTKSNTGELFF. Based on the CDR3 plus reference TRBV30 and TRBJ2-2, the full variable domain is SQTIHQWPATLVQPVGSPLSLECTVEGTSNPNLYWYRQAAGRGLQLLFYSVGIGQISSEVPQNLSASRPQDRQFILSSKKLLLSDSGFYLCAWTKSNTGELFFGEGSRLTVL.

This chain uses TRBV19 with TRBJ2-2; 11 bases match TRBD1. In germline, CDR1 is LNHDA, CDR2 SQIVND (reference sequence). V was clipped by 7 bases and J by 7 bases; unmatched bases: 11. The CDR3 extends over 16 amino acids. The CDR3 spells CASTPGQGAGFGELFF. As DNA, the CDR3 is TGTGCCAGTACGCCCGGACAGGGGGCAGGTTTCGGGGAGCTGTTTTTT.

V is TRBV2 and J is TRBJ1-4; TRBD1 agrees at 8 bases. Trimming took 6 bases from V and 5 from J; bases not matched to a gene: 5. The CDR3 has 14 amino acids. The germline V gene has CDR1 SNHLY and CDR2 FYNNEI. The CDR3 DNA is TGTGCCAGCAGGGGGACAGGACCGAATGAAAAACTGTTTTTT. Encoded protein: CASRGTGPNEKLFF.

V usage is TRBV18 and J usage is TRBJ2-7; 9 nucleotides match TRBD1. With V trimmed by 4 bases and J by 6 bases, 4 bases remained unmatched. Germline CDR1 reads KGHSH; CDR2 reads LQKENI. This CDR3 has 13 amino acids. CDR3: CASSQLQGAEQYF. CDR3 in DNA: TGTGCCAGCTCACAATTACAGGGGGCCGAGCAGTACTTC.

This clone was seen a single time. In DNA form, the CDR3 reads TGCAGCGTTGAGACAGGGGGCGCATCTTTTGGCTACACCTTC. It encodes CSVETGGASFGYTF. The chain employs TRBV29-1 and TRBJ1-2; 10 bases line up with TRBD1. The V and J ends lost 3 bases and 7 bases, in that order; junction bases with no gene match: 8. The CDR3 is made up of 14 amino acids. Germline CDR1 and CDR2: SQVTM and ANQGSEA.

This clone was detected many times. This chain joins TRBV19 and TRBJ2-7; weak D call: TRBD2 (5 bases). The CDR3 extends over 13 amino acids. V was pared by 3 bases and J by 4 bases, with 10 bases between. The germline V gene has CDR1 LNHDA and CDR2 SQIVND (reference sequence). For the CDR3, the DNA is TGTGCCAGTAGTATTTATCGGGGATACGAGCAGTACTTC. Translating gives CASSIYRGYEQYF.

This chain links TRBV20-1 with TRBJ2-1; no definite D call. V lost 1 base, J lost 4 bases, and 2 bases lay in between. The CDR3 covers 11 residues. The germline CDR1 and CDR2 sequences are DFQATT and SNEGSKA (reference sequence). CDR3 loop: CSARAYNEQFF. The CDR3 DNA is TGCAGTGCTAGAGCGTACAATGAGCAGTTCTTC.

This clone was recorded a few times. The chain is built from TRBV2 and TRBJ2-7; the D is unclear. There are 14 residues in the CDR3. The germline V gene encodes CDR1 SNHLY and CDR2 FYNNEI. Trimming left V 7 bases short and J 3 bases short, with 16 bases between. CDR3 region: CASIRGGSSYEQYF. The CDR3 region has the DNA TGTGCCAGCATTAGAGGCGGTAGCAGCTACGAGCAGTACTTC. Using reference TRBV2 and TRBJ2-7 for the parts outside the CDR3, the full variable domain is EPEVTQTPSHQVTQMGQEVILRCVPISNHLYFYWYRQILGQKVEFLVSFYNNEISEKSEIFDDQFSVERPDGSNFTLKIRSTKLEDSAMYFCASIRGGSSYEQYFGPGTRLTVT.

The chain employs TRBV9 and TRBJ1-1; 7 positions match TRBD1. The V gene end was trimmed by 3 bases and the J gene end by 4 bases; junction bases not matched to a gene: 12. CDR1 and CDR2 (germline): SGDLS, YYNGEE. The CDR3 contains 16 residues. The CDR3 loop reads CASSAVEQGWSTEAFF. CDR3 in DNA: TGTGCCAGCAGCGCTGTGGAACAGGGGTGGAGCACTGAAGCTTTCTTT.

In the case of this clone: Distinct nucleotide sequences in the sample also encode this CDR3. This chain joins TRBV27 and TRBJ2-1; D remains unclear. Germline CDR1 is MNHEY and CDR2 is SMNVEV (reference sequence). CDR3 length equals 14 residues. V shed 3 bases and J shed 0 bases, with 6 bases lying between them. CDR3: CASSFGGSYNEQFF. CDR3 coding DNA: TGTGCCAGCAGTTTCGGCGGCTCCTACAATGAGCAGTTCTTC.